This T cell receptor beta chain was obtained from a study of blood T cell repertoires in COVID-19. Repertoires were generated with immunoSEQ multiplex PCR, while TCRdb's copy carries only in-frame clones and drops some. The sample yields 200,000 to 300,000 clones, around 83% seen once. The CDR3 consists of 17 residues. The trim removed 0 bases at V and 7 bases at J, leaving 15 bases unmatched. Germline V CDR1 and CDR2: SGHKS, YYEKEE (reference sequence). The rearrangement joins TRBV5-5 to TRBJ2-7; 8 nucleotides agree with TRBD1. The sequenced sample was peripheral blood. The receptor was derived from a man between 35 and 55 years old who had recovered from COVID-19. CDR3 in amino acids: CASSLGSGTGSLDEQYF. The CDR3 DNA is TGTGCCAGCAGCTTGGGCTCCGGGACAGGATCTTTGGATGAGCAGTACTTC.